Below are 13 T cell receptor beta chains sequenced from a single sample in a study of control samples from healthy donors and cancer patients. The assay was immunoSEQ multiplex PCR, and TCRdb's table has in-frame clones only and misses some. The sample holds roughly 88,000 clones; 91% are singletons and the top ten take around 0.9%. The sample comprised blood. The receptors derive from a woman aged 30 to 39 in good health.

CDR3 residues: CASNHRSKGNQPQHF. DNA for the CDR3: TGTGCCAGTAATCACCGCAGTAAGGGCAATCAGCCCCAGCATTTT. V and J are TRBV19 and TRBJ1-5; D remains ambiguous. Trimming left V 7 bases short and J 2 bases short, with 15 bases between. CDR1 and CDR2 (germline): LNHDA, SQIVND (reference sequence). The CDR3 spans 15 residues.

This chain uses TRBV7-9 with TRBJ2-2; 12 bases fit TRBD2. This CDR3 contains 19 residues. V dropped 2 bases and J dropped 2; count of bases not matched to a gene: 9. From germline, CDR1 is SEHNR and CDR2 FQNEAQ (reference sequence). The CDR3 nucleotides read TGTGCCAGCAGCTTATCCCCCGGCGGACTAGCGGGAAACACCGGGGAGCTGTTTTTT. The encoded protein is CASSLSPGGLAGNTGELFF.

Written as DNA, the CDR3 is TGTGCCAGCAGCGTAGGCTACGAGCAGTACTTC. This sequence encodes CASSVGYEQYF. The chain links TRBV2 to TRBJ2-7; D gene ambiguous. CDR1 and CDR2 from the germline V gene are SNHLY and FYNNEI. CDR3 length: 11 amino acids. V lost 6 bases, J lost 3 bases, and 6 bases lay in between.

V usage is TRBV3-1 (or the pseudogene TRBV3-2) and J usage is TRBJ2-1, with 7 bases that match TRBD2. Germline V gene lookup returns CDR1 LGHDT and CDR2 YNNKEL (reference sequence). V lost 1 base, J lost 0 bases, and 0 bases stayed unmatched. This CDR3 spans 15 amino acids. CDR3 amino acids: CASSQAGGSYNEQFF. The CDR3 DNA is TGTGCCAGCAGCCAAGCGGGGGGCTCCTACAATGAGCAGTTCTTC.

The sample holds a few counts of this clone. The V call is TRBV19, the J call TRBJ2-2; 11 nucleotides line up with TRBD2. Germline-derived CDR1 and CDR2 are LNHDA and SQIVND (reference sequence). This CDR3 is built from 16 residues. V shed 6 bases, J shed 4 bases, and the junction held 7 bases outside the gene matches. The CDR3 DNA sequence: TGTGCCAGTAGGACCGGGACTAGCGGCGGCACCGGGGAGCTGTTTTTT. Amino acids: CASRTGTSGGTGELFF.

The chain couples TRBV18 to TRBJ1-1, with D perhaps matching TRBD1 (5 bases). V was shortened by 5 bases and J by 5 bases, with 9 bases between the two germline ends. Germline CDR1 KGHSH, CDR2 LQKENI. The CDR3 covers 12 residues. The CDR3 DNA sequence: TGTGCCAGCTCAAGAGGGGAGACTGAAGCTTTCTTT. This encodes CASSRGETEAFF.

This chain's CDR3 is CASSTGQGGVENTIYF. The CDR3 DNA is TGTGCCAGCAGCACGGGACAGGGGGGAGTAGAAAACACCATATATTTT. The chain links TRBV7-9 to TRBJ1-3, with 11 bases aligning to TRBD1. J lost 6 bases, V lost 5 bases, and 9 bases had no gene match. Germline loops: CDR1 SEHNR, CDR2 FQNEAQ (reference sequence). CDR3 size: 16 residues.

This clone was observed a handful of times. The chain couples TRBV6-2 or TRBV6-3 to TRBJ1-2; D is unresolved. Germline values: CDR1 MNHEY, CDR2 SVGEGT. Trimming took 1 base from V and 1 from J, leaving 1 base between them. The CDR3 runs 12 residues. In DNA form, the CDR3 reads TGTGCCAGCAGTTACTTTAACTATGGCTACACCTTC. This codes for CASSYFNYGYTF.

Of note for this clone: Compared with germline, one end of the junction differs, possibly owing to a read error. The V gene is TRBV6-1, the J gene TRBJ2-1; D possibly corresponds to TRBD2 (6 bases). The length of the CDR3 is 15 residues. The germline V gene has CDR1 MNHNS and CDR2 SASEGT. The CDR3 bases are TGTGCCAGCAGGGAAGGAGGGACGTACTACAATGAGCAGTTCTTC. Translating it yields CASREGGTYYNEQFF.

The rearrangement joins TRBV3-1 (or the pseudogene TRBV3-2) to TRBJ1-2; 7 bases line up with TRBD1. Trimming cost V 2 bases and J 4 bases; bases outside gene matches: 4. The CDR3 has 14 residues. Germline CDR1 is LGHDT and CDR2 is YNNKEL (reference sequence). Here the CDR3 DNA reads TGTGCCAGCAGCCAAAGGTGGGACAGCTATGGCTACACCTTC. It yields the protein CASSQRWDSYGYTF.

CDR3 nucleotides: TGTGCCAGCAGCCAAAGGGGTCGGCCCCAGCATTTT. This sequence encodes CASSQRGRPQHF. The J gene is TRBJ1-5, the V gene TRBV3-1 (or the pseudogene TRBV3-2); a possible D gene is TRBD1 (5 bases). CDR1 LGHDT and CDR2 YNNKEL come from the germline V gene (reference sequence). Trimming took off 2 bases at V and 9 bases at J, with 8 bases between the two ends. This CDR3 spans 12 amino acids.

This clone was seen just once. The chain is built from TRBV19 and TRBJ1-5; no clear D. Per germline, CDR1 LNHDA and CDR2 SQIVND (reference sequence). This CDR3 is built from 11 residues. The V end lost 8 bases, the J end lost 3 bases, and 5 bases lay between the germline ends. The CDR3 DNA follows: TGTGCCAGTTCAGACAATCAGCCCCAGCATTTT. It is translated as CASSDNQPQHF.

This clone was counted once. CDR3 DNA sequence: TGTGCCAGCAGCCCCGTAGGAGGGAGGGAGACCCAGTACTTC. Protein: CASSPVGGRETQYF. The V call is TRBV11-2, the J call TRBJ2-5, with a weak D call TRBD2 (6 bases). The germline gives CDR1 SGHAT, CDR2 FQNNGV. The CDR3 has 14 residues. The germline V and J ends were trimmed by 5 bases and 5 bases, with 15 bases remaining between them.